These T cell receptor beta chains were read from a single sample in a study of blood T cell repertoires in COVID-19. Sequencing used immunoSEQ multiplex PCR; TCRdb keeps in-frame clones, though not all of them. The sample holds approximately 150,000 clones, approximately 84% seen once. Sequenced sample: peripheral blood. The origin of the receptors is a human donor in a cohort sampled during active COVID-19. Both conserved end residues are part of each CDR3. The D gene is left open where the match is weak. Not all rows give a size; the values are once, few, many and, for expanded clones, a class.

D gene	clone size	CDR3 length	V gene	J gene	CDR3 protein	CDR3 DNA
.	few	18	TRBV19	TRBJ1-1	CASSSFGGSAAANTEAFF	TGTGCCAGTAGTAGTTTCGGGGGATCGGCGGCGGCGAACACTGAAGCTTTCTTT
.	once	17	TRBV5-1	TRBJ2-6	CASSLGVIMAGANVLTF	TGCGCCAGCAGCTTGGGAGTCATAATGGCTGGGGCCAACGTCCTGACTTTC
TRBD1	.	14	TRBV3-1/TRBV3-2	TRBJ1-3	CASSRDSSGNTIYF	TGTGCCAGCAGCCGGGACAGCTCTGGAAACACCATATATTTT
.	.	9	TRBV6-4	TRBJ1-5	CPGVQPQHF	TGTCCAGGGGTTCAGCCCCAGCATTTT
TRBD1	.	13	TRBV7-3	TRBJ1-1	CASSPRQGGEAFF	TGTGCCAGCAGCCCCCGACAGGGAGGTGAAGCTTTCTTT
TRBD1	.	14	TRBV2	TRBJ2-7	CASHRGETLYEQYF	TGTGCCAGCCACAGGGGGGAAACCCTCTACGAGCAGTACTTC
TRBD2	once	16	TRBV5-1	TRBJ2-5	CASSLGGSGGQETQYF	TGCGCCAGCAGCTTGGGAGGTAGCGGGGGACAAGAGACCCAGTACTTC
TRBD2	.	17	TRBV6-1	TRBJ2-7	CASSDRLAGGSSYEQYF	TGTGCCAGCAGTGATCGATTGGCGGGGGGAAGCTCCTACGAGCAGTACTTC
.	.	14	TRBV4-2	TRBJ1-2	CASSQGQPDYGYTF	TGTGCCAGCAGCCAAGGGCAACCTGACTATGGCTACACCTTC
TRBD1	.	16	TRBV2	TRBJ2-7	CASTTHVGTGYYGQYF	TGTGCCAGCACCACCCACGTCGGGACAGGGTATTACGGGCAGTACTTC
.	few	15	TRBV7-8	TRBJ1-1	CSSQTEAQAVTEAFF	TGTTCCAGTCAAACTGAGGCACAGGCAGTCACTGAAGCTTTCTTT
.	.	14	TRBV7-6	TRBJ1-1	CASSLLQSNTEAFF	TGTGCCAGCAGCTTACTACAGTCAAACACTGAAGCTTTCTTT
TRBD1	.	13	TRBV6-5	TRBJ1-2	CASSKRQGAGYTF	TGTGCCAGCAGTAAAAGACAGGGGGCTGGCTACACCTTC
.	.	16	TRBV27	TRBJ1-1	CASSFSSTGLNTEAFF	TGTGCCAGCAGTTTTTCGAGTACAGGCCTGAACACTGAAGCTTTCTTT
.	.	16	TRBV13	TRBJ2-1	CASSLVGEKRANEQFF	TGTGCCAGCAGCTTAGTCGGGGAGAAGCGGGCTAATGAGCAGTTCTTC
.	once	16	TRBV5-6	TRBJ2-2	CASSFLVSGNTGELFF	TGTGCCAGCAGCTTTCTGGTTAGCGGTAACACCGGGGAGCTGTTTTTT
TRBD1	.	15	TRBV11-2	TRBJ2-4	CASSARGQGVNIQYF	TGTGCCAGCAGCGCCCGCGGTCAGGGGGTCAACATTCAGTACTTC
.	.	18	TRBV7-2	TRBJ2-4	CASSLNGWAWESKNIQYF	TGTGCCAGCAGCTTAAACGGGTGGGCGTGGGAGTCCAAAAACATTCAGTACTTC
TRBD2	.	17	TRBV2	TRBJ2-3	CASSTQRAGGRPDTQYF	TGTGCCAGCAGTACCCAACGGGCGGGAGGGCGACCAGATACGCAGTATTTT
TRBD1	.	18	TRBV7-9	TRBJ1-1	CASSLARGQGAISTEAFF	TGTGCCAGCAGCTTAGCGCGGGGACAGGGGGCCATCAGCACTGAAGCTTTCTTT
.	.	12	TRBV18	TRBJ2-3	CASSPTEGTQYF	TGTGCCAGCTCACCCACAGAGGGCACGCAGTATTTT
.	.	15	TRBV4-2	TRBJ2-1	CASSQEDFRFGGQFF	TGTGCCAGCAGCCAAGAGGACTTTCGTTTTGGTGGGCAGTTCTTC
.	.	15	TRBV18	TRBJ2-5	CASSPQGTLQETQYF	TGTGCCAGCTCACCACAGGGGACACTCCAAGAGACCCAGTACTTC
.	.	15	TRBV5-1	TRBJ2-5	CASSLSSGNEETQYF	TGCGCCAGCAGCTTAAGTAGCGGAAATGAAGAGACCCAGTACTTC
.	.	14	TRBV7-3	TRBJ2-2	CASSLGQTTGELFF	TGTGCCAGCAGTTTAGGACAGACCACCGGGGAGCTGTTTTTT
.	.	15	TRBV3-1/TRBV3-2	TRBJ1-2	CASSPGPQGIYGYTF	TGTGCCAGCAGCCCCGGCCCCCAGGGAATCTATGGCTACACCTTC
TRBD1	.	15	TRBV5-8	TRBJ1-5	CASSLYVQGKQPQHF	TGTGCCAGCAGCTTGTATGTACAGGGGAAGCAGCCCCAGCATTTT
TRBD2	.	19	TRBV14	TRBJ2-1	CASSQGRGRIPSSYNEQFF	TGTGCCAGCAGCCAAGGGCGCGGGAGGATCCCGAGCTCCTACAATGAGCAGTTCTTC
.	.	14	TRBV2	TRBJ1-6	CASKVPTAGPPLHF	TGTGCCAGCAAGGTTCCCACGGCAGGCCCACCCCTCCACTTT
.	.	13	TRBV24-1	TRBJ2-2	CATSDPSSGELFF	TGTGCCACCAGTGACCCGAGTTCTGGGGAGCTGTTTTTT
TRBD1	.	14	TRBV30	TRBJ1-1	CAWSPRTGNTEAFF	TGTGCCTGGAGTCCCCGGACAGGGAACACTGAAGCTTTCTTT